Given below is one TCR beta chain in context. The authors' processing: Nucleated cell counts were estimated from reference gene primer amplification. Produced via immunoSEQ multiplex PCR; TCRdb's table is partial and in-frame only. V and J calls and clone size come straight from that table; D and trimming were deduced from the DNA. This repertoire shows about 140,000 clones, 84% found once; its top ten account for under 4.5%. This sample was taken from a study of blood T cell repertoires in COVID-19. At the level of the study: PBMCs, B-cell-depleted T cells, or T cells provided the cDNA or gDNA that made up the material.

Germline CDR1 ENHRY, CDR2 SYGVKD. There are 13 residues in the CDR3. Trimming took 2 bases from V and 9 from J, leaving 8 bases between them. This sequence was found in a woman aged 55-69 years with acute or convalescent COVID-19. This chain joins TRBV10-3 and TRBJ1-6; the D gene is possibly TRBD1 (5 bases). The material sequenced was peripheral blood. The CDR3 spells CAISEIQGSPLHF. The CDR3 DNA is TGTGCCATCAGTGAGATTCAGGGTTCACCCCTCCACTTT.